A single sample gave rise to the 9 T cell receptor beta chains below, sequenced in a study of response to subunit inactivated influenza vaccine. In TCRdb, the RT-PCR reads were re-called with MiXCR into one record per CDR3 protein. The table shows roughly 630,000 distinct CDR3 sequences, with around 15% occurring only once. The sequencing here drew on PBMCs from blood, taken approximately 15 days before vaccination. All receptors derive from a middle-aged man who received an inactivated influenza vaccine.

The chain employs TRBV5-1 and TRBJ2-2; TRBD1 aligns across 9 bases. This CDR3 has 16 residues. From germline, CDR1 is SGHRS and CDR2 YFSETQ. V shed 4 bases and J 1 base; nucleotides not matched to a gene: 5. The CDR3 protein is CASSPGDRVNTGELFF. The DNA for the CDR3 is TGCGCCAGCAGCCCGGGGGACAGGGTGAACACCGGGGAGCTGTTTTTT.

This clonotype was observed a handful of times. This sequence joins TRBV7-3 and TRBJ2-5, with TRBD1 matching 11 bases. J was trimmed by 2 bases and V by 5 bases; bases with no gene match: 4. From germline, CDR1 is SGHTA and CDR2 FQGTGA. The CDR3 is 15 amino acids. CDR3 sequence (DNA): TGTGCCAGCAGCCCGGGGACAGGGGGACAAGAGACCCAGTACTTC. Its translation: CASSPGTGGQETQYF. The variable domain in full, with the rest retrieved from reference TRBV7-3 and TRBJ2-5, is GAGVSQTPSNKVTEKGKYVELRCDPISGHTALYWYRQSLGQGPEFLIYFQGTGAADDSGLPNDRFFAVRPEGSVSTLKIQRTERGDSAVYLCASSPGTGGQETQYFGPGTRLLVL.

The chain has TRBV7-6 and TRBJ1-1; D is possibly TRBD1 (5 bases). The CDR3 sequence is 15 residues long. Looked up from germline, CDR1 is SGHVS and CDR2 is FNYEAQ. Trimming removed 8 bases from V and 6 bases from J, with 22 bases in between. The CDR3 reads CASDGFGGDDAEAFF. The CDR3 coding sequence is TGTGCCAGCGATGGGTTTGGGGGGGACGACGCTGAAGCTTTCTTT.

This clonotype was recorded a few times. The chain uses TRBV6-2 or TRBV6-3 and TRBJ1-5; maybe TRBD1 (5 bases). CDR1 and CDR2 (germline): MNHEY, SVGEGT. V shed 5 bases and J shed 0 bases, with 11 bases lying between them. CDR3 size: 15 residues. In DNA form, the CDR3 reads TGTGCCAGCAGTGCCTTCGACAGTAGCAATCAGCCCCAGCATTTT. Protein sequence: CASSAFDSSNQPQHF.

The sample holds a few counts of this clonotype. The chain links TRBV20-1 to TRBJ2-7; 10 positions match TRBD1. Germline-derived CDR1 and CDR2 are DFQATT and SNEGSKA (reference sequence). V shed 4 bases, J shed 4 bases, and the junction held 7 bases outside the gene matches. The CDR3 length is 14 residues. The CDR3 region is CSAIDRDRGYEQYF. DNA for the CDR3: TGCAGTGCTATCGACCGGGACAGGGGTTACGAGCAGTACTTC.

The chain uses TRBV6-2 or TRBV6-3 and TRBJ2-7; 9 bases align to TRBD2. The CDR3 extends over 14 amino acids. Per the germline V gene, CDR1 is MNHEY and CDR2 is SVGEGT. Trimming removed 2 bases from V and 2 bases from J; junction bases left unmatched: 1. CDR3 residues: CASSYRLAAYEQYF. CDR3 sequence (DNA): TGTGCCAGCAGTTACAGACTAGCGGCCTACGAGCAGTACTTC.

This chain joins TRBV28 and TRBJ2-7; perhaps TRBD1 as D (5 bases). Germline CDR1 and CDR2: MDHEN and SYDVKM. The CDR3 loop spans 17 amino acids. V was pared by 3 bases and J by 0 bases, with 18 bases between. Here the CDR3 DNA reads TGTGCCAGCAGTTTGCCCCTAGACAGAGAAAGCTCCTACGAGCAGTACTTC. Translated: CASSLPLDRESSYEQYF.

The rearrangement links TRBV5-4 to TRBJ2-5; D gene ambiguous. V dropped 5 bases and J dropped 1 base, with 12 bases sitting between them. CDR3 size: 14 residues. Germline-derived CDR1 and CDR2 are SGHNT and YYREEE (reference sequence). The chain's CDR3 is CASSQSLTQETQYF. The CDR3 DNA sequence: TGTGCCAGCAGTCAATCCCTCACCCAAGAGACCCAGTACTTC.

A few counts support this clonotype. The chain joins TRBV4-3 to TRBJ2-1; TRBD2 might be the D (6 bases). Deletions cut 1 base from V and 7 bases from J, with 11 bases between. CDR3 length: 14 residues. The V gene's germline CDR1 is LGHNA and CDR2 YSLEER. CDR3 bases: TGCGCCAGCAGCCAAGTCATAGCGGTGAATGAGCAGTTCTTC. It translates to CASSQVIAVNEQFF.